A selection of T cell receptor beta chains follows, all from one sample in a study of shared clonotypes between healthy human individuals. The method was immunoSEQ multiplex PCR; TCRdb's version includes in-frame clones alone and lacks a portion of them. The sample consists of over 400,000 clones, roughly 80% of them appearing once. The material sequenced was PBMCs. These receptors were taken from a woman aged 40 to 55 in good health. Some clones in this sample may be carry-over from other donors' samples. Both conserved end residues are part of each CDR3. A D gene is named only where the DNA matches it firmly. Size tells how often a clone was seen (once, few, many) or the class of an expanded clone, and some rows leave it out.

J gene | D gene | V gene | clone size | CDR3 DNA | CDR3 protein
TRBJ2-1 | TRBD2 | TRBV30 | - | TGTGCCTGGACTAGCGGTTACAATGAGCAGTTCTTC | CAWTSGYNEQFF
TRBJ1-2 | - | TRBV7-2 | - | TGTGCCAGCAGCCCCGGGGGTAATCGTCTCGGCTACACCTTC | CASSPGGNRLGYTF
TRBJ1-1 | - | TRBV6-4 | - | TGTGCCAGATTGAGGAGGGCGAACACTGAAGCTTTCTTT | CARLRRANTEAFF
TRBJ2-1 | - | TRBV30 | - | TGTGCCTGGGGTCGTCCGGGACCATCCTACAATGAGCAGTTCTTC | CAWGRPGPSYNEQFF
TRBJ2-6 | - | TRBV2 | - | TGTGCCAGCAGGATTGGGGCCAACGTCCTGACTTTC | CASRIGANVLTF
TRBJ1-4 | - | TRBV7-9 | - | TGTGCCAGCAGCCCCTCGGGCAGGCCTGAAAAACTGTTTTTT | CASSPSGRPEKLFF
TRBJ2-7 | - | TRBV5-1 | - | TGCGCCAGCAGCTTGGAGGGTAGGGAAGGAAGCGAGCAGTACTTC | CASSLEGREGSEQYF
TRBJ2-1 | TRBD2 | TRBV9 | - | TGTGCCAGCAGCGTCAGCGGGAGTCGGCGTAACAATGAGCAGTTCTTC | CASSVSGSRRNNEQFF
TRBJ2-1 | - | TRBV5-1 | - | TGCGCCAGCAGCTTGGCGGGAGTACATGAGCAGTTCTTC | CASSLAGVHEQFF
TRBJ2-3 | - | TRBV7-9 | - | TGTGCCAGCAGCTTGTCTGTACTAGTGAGTGCAGATACGCAGTATTTT | CASSLSVLVSADTQYF
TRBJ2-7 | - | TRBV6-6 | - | TGTGCCAGCAGTTCCACCGGTCATAGCTCCTACGAGCAGTACTTC | CASSSTGHSSYEQYF
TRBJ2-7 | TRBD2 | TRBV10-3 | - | TGTGCCATTCGAGAGGGACTATTCACCCAAGCGCAGTACTTC | CAIREGLFTQAQYF
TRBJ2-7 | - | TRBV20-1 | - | TGCAGTGCCGTCGGGGCAGAGCAGTACTTC | CSAVGAEQYF
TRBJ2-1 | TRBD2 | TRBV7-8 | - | TGTGCCAGCAGCAGGACTAGCGGGAGCTCCTACAATGAGCAGTTCTTC | CASSRTSGSSYNEQFF
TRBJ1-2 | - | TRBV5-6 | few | TGTGCCAGCAGCTTGGGGAGAAGCGACTATGGCTACACCTTC | CASSLGRSDYGYTF
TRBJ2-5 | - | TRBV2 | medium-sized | TGTGCCAGCATGGGCCCCCCCCGCGCGGAGACCCAGTACTTC | CASMGPPRAETQYF